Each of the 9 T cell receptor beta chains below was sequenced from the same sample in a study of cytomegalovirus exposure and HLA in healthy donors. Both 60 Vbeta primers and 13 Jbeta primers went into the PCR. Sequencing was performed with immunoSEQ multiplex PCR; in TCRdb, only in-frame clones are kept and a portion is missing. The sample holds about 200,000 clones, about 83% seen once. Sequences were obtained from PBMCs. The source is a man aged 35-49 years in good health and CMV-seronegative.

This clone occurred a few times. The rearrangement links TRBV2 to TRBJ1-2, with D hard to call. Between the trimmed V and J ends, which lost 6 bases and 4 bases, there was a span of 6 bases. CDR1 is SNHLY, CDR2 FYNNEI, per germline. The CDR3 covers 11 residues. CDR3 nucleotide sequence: TGTGCCAGCAGCGGGAGCTATGGCTACACCTTC. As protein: CASSGSYGYTF.

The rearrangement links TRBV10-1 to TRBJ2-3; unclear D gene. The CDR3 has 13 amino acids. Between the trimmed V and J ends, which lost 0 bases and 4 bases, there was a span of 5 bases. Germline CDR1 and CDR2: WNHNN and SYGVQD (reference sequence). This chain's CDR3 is CASSESTADTQYF. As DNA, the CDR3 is TGCGCCAGCAGTGAGTCGACTGCAGATACGCAGTATTTT.

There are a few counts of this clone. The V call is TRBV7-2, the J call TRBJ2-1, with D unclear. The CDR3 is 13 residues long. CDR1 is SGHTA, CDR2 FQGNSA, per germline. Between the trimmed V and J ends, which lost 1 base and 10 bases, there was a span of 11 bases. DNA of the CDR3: TGTGCCAGCAGCTTAGGTAGCTACCTGGAGCAGTTCTTC. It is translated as CASSLGSYLEQFF.

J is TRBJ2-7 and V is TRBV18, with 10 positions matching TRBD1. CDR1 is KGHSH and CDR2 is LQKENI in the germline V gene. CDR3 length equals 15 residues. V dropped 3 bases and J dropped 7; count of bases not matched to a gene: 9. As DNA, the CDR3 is TGTGCCAGCTCACCGGGCGGGACAGGGGCTGGAGAGCAGTACTTC. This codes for CASSPGGTGAGEQYF.

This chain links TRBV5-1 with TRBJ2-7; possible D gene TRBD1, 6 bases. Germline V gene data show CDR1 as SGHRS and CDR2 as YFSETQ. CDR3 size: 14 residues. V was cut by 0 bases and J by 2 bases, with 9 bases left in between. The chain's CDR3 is CASSLEAGAYEQYF. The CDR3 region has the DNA TGCGCCAGCAGCTTGGAGGCAGGGGCCTACGAGCAGTACTTC.

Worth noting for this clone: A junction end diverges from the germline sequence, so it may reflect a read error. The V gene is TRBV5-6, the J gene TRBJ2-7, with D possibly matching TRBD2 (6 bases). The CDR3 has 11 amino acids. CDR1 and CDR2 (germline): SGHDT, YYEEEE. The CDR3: CASSDDSGWHF. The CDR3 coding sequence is TGTGCCAGCAGCGATGATAGCGGCTGGCACTTC.

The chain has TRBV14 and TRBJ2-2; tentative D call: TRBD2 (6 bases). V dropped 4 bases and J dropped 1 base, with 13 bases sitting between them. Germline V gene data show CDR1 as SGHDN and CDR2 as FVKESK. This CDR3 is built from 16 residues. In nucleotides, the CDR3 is TGTGCCAGCAGCCTACGGCTAGCGAAGAACACCGGGGAGCTGTTTTTT. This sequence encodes CASSLRLAKNTGELFF.

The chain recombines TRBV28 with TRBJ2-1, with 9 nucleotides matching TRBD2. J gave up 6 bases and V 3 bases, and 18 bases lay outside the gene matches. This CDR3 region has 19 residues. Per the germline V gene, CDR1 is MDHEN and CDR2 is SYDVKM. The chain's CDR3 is CASSFWLAGLNWGLNEQFF. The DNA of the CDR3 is TGTGCCAGCAGTTTTTGGCTAGCGGGACTCAACTGGGGACTCAATGAGCAGTTCTTC.

The CDR3 DNA reads as TGTGCCAGCAGCCTCCGGGACAGGGGGCTAGAGCAGTTCTTC. This encodes CASSLRDRGLEQFF. The chain recombines TRBV14 with TRBJ2-1, with 12 bases lining up with TRBD1. The CDR3 consists of 14 residues. Looked up from germline, CDR1 is SGHDN and CDR2 is FVKESK. The ends lost 4 bases at V and 10 bases at J; junction bases unmatched: 5.